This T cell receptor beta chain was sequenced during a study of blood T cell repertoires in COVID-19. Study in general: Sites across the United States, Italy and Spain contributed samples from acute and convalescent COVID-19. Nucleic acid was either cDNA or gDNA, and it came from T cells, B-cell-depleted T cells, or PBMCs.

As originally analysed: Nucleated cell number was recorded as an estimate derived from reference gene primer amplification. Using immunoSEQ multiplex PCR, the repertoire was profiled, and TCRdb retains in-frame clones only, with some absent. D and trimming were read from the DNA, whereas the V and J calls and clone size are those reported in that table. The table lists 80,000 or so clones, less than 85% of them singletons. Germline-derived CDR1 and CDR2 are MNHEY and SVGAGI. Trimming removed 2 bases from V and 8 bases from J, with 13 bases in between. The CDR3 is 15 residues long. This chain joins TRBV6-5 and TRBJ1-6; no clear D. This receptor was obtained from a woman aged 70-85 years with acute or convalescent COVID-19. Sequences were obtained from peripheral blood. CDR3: CASSYGPGIDSPLHF. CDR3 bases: TGTGCCAGCAGTTACGGGCCCGGAATTGATTCACCCCTCCACTTT.